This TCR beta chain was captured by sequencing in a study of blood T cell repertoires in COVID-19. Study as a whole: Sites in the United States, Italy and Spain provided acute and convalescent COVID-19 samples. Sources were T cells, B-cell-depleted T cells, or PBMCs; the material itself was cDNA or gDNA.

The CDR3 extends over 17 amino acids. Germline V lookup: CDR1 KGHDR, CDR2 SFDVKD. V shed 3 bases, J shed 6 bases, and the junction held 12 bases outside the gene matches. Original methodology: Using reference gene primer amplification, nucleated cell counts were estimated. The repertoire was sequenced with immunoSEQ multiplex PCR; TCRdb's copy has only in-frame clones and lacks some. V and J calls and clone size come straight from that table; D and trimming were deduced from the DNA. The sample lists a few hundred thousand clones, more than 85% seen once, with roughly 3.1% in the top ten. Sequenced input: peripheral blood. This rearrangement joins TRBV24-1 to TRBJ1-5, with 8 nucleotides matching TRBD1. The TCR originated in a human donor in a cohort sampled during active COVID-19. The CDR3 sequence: CATSDGTQGVPGQPQHF. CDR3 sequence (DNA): TGTGCCACCAGTGATGGAACACAGGGGGTACCGGGTCAGCCCCAGCATTTT.